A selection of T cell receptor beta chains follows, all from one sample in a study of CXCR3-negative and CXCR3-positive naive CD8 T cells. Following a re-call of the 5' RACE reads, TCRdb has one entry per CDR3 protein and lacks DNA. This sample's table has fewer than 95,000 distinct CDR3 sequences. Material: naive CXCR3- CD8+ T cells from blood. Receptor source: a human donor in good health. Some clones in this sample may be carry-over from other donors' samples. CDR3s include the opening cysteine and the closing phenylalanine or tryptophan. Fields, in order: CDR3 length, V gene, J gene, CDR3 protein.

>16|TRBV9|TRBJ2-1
CASTVGGGAPDNEQFF
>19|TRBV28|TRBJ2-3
CASSLLTSGGASSTDTQYF
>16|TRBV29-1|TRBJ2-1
CSVPPLGTGDYNEQFF
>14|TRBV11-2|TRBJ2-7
CASSSRPVSYEQYF
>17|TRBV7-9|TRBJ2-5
CASNKGVRETTQETQYF
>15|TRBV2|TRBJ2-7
CASSEIPIPPSEQYF
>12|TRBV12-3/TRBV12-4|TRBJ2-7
CASSPHRAEQYF
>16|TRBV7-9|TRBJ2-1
CASSPPFGPVGDEQFF
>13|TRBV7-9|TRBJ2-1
CASALGSYNEQFF
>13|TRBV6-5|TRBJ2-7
CASSSREGGEQYF
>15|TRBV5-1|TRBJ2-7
CASSLWRGDLGEQYF
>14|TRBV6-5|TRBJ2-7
CASSSQTGGYEQYF
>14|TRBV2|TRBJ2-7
CASSELTGGYEQYF
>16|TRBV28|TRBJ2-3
CASSDLTGFGTDTQYF
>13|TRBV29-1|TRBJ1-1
CSVEDESDRTAFF
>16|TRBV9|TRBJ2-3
CASSVDWGRLTDTQYF
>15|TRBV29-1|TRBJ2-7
CSVGTSGSIAYEQYF
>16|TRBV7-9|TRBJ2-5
CASSTRPTTIQETQYF
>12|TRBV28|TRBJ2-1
CAAGNRDHEQFF
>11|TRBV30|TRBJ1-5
CAWSAGSAQHF
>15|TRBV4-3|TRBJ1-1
CASSLTRDGHTEAFF
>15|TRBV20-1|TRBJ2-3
CSARVSGSSTDTRYF
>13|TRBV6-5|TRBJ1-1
CASSLAGPAEAFF
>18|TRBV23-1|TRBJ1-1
CASVPPPPPGRLNTEAFF
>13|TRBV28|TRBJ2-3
CASKDRSTDTQYF
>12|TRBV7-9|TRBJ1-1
CASSARPTEAFF
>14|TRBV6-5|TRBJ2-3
CASRSWGRADTQYF
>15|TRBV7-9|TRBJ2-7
CASSVTSGGTEEQYF
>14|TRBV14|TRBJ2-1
CASSQVLAGGEQFF
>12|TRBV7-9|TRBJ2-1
CASPGEGPQQFF
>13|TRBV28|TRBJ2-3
CASTFADNRYASF
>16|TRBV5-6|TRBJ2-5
CASSSLEGGKQETQYF
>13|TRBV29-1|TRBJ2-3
CSVEDRAADTQYF
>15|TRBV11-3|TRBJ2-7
CASSLGGDATYEQYF
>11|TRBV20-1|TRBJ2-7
CSARDRLEQYF
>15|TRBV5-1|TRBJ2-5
CASSLGDGRQETQYF
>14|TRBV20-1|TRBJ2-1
CSAGTSGSGYEQFF
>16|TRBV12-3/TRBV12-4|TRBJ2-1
CASSLTPGQGVDEQFF
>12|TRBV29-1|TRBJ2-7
CSVVRSSYEQYF
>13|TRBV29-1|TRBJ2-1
CSGTGGLYNEQFF
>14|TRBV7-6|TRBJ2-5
CASSPHQGNWVQYF
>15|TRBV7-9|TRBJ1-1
CASSFNREGWTEAFF
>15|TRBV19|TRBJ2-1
CASTPAQGSYNEQFF
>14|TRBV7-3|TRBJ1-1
CASSPSPMNTEAFF
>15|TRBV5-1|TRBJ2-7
CASSTSGGPLQEQYF
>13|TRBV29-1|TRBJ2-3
CSVGQSGPDTQYF
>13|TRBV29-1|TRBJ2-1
CSVDQGFYNEQFF
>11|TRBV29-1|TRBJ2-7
CSVGTGPEQYF
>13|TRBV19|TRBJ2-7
CASSPGTIYEQYF
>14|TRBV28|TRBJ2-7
CASSFFRSSYEQYF